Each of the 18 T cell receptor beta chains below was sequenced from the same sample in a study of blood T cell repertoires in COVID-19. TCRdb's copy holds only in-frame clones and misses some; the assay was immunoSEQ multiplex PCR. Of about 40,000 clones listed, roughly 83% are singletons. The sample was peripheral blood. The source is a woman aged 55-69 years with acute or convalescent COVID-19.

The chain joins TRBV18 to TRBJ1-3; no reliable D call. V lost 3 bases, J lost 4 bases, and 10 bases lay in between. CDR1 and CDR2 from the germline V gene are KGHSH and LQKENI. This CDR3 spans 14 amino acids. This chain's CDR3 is CASSPGAGGNTIYF. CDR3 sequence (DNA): TGTGCCAGCTCACCTGGAGCGGGCGGAAACACCATATATTTT.

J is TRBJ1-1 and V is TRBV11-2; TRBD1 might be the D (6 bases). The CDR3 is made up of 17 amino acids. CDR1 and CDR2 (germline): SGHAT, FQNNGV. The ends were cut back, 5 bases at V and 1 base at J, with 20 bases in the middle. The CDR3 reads CASSQGTGSYRNTEAFF. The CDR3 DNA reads TGTGCCAGCAGCCAGGGCACAGGGAGTTACCGGAACACTGAAGCTTTCTTT.

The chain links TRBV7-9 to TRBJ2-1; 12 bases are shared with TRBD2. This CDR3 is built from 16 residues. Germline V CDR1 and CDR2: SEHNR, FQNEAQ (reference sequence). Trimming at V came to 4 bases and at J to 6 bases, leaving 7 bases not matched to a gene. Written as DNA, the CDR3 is TGTGCCAGCAGCTCCTGGACTAGCGGGACACGCAATGAGCAGTTCTTC. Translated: CASSSWTSGTRNEQFF.

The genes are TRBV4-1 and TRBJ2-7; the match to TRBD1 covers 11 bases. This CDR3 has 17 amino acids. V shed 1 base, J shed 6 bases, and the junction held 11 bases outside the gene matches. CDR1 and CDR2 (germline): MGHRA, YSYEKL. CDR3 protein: CASSQVPGQGGPGEQYF. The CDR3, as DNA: TGCGCCAGCAGCCAAGTTCCGGGACAGGGGGGTCCTGGCGAGCAGTACTTC.

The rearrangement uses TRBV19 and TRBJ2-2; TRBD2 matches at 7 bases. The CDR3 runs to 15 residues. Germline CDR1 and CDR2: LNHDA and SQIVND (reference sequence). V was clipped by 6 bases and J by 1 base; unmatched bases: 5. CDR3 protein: CASRQSGMNTGELFF. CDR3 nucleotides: TGTGCCAGTAGACAAAGCGGGATGAACACCGGGGAGCTGTTTTTT.

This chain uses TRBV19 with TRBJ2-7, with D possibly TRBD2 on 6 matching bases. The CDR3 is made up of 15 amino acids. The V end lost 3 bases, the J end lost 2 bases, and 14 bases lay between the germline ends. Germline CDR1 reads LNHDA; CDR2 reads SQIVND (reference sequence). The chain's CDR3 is CASSILLGGAYEQYF. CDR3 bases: TGTGCCAGTAGTATTCTGTTGGGAGGCGCCTACGAGCAGTACTTC.

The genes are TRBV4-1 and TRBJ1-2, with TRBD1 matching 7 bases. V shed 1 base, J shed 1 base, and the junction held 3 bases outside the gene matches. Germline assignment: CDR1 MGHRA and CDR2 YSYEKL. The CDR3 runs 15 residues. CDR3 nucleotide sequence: TGCGCCAGCAGCCAAGCGCAGGGGGTTAACTATGGCTACACCTTC. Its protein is CASSQAQGVNYGYTF.

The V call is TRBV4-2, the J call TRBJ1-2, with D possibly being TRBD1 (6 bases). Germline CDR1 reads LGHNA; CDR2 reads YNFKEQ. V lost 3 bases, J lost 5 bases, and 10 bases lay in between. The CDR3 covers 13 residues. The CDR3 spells CASSHHREYGYTF. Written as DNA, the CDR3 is TGTGCCAGCAGCCATCACAGGGAGTATGGCTACACCTTC.

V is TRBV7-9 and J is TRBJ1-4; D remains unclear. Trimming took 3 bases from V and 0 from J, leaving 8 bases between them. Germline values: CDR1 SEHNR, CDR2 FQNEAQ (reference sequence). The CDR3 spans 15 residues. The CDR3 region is CASSFARATNEKLFF. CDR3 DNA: TGTGCCAGCAGCTTCGCCCGGGCAACTAATGAAAAACTGTTTTTT.

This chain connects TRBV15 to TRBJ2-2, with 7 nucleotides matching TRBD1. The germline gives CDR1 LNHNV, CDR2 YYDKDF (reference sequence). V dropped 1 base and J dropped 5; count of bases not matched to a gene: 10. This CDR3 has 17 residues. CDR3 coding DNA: TGTGCCACCAGCAGAGGCACCGGGACAGTGCGTACCGGGGAGCTGTTTTTT. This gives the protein CATSRGTGTVRTGELFF.

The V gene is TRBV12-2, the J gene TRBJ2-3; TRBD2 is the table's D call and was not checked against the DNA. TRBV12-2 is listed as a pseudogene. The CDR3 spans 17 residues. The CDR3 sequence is CASRSEVPGGRTDTQYF. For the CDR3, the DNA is TGTGCAAGTCGCTCCGAAGTGCCGGGGGGGCGGACAGATACGCAGTATTTT.

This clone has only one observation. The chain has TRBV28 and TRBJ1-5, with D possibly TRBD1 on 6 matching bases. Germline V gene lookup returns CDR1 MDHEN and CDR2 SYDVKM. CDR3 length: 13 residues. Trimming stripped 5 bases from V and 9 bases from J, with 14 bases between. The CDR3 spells CASSVDSTRPQHF. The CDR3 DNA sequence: TGTGCCAGCAGTGTGGACAGCACGCGGCCCCAGCATTTT.

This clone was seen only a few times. In DNA, the CDR3 is TGTGCCAGCAGCCAAGTGTACAGGGAGCTGTTTTTT. This encodes CASSQVYRELFF. This chain uses TRBV3-1 (or the pseudogene TRBV3-2) with TRBJ2-2; no reliable D call. Deletions cut 1 base from V and 9 bases from J, with 6 bases between. The CDR3 sequence is 12 residues long. The germline CDR1 and CDR2 sequences are LGHDT and YNNKEL (reference sequence).

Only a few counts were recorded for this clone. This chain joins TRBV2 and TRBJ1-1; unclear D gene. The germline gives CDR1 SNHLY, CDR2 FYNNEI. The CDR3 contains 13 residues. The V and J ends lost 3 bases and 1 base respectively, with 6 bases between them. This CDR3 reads CASSDESNTEAFF. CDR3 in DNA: TGTGCCAGCAGTGATGAGTCGAACACTGAAGCTTTCTTT.

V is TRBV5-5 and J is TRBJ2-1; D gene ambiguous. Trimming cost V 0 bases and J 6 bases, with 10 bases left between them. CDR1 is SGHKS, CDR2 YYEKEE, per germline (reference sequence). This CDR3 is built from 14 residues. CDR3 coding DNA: TGTGCCAGCAGCTTGGACAGTACCAGCAATGAGCAGTTCTTC. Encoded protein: CASSLDSTSNEQFF.

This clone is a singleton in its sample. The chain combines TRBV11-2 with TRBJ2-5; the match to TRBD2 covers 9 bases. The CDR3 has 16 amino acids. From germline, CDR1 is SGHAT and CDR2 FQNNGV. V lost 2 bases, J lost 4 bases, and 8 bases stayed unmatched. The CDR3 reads CASSLLSSGVIETQYF. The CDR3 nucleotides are TGTGCCAGCAGCTTACTTTCTAGCGGGGTCATAGAGACCCAGTACTTC.

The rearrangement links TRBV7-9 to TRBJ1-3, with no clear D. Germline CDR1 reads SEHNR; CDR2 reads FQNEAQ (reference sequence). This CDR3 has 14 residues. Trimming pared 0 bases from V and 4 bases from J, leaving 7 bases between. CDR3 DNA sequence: TGTGCCAGCAGCTTAGCCACAATAGGAAACACCATATATTTT. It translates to CASSLATIGNTIYF.

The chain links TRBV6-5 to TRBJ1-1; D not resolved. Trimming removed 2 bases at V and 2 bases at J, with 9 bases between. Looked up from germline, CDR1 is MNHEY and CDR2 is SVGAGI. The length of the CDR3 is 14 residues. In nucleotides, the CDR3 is TGTGCCAGCAGTTACGGGAGCCGTAACACTGAAGCTTTCTTT. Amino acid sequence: CASSYGSRNTEAFF.